This TCR beta chain was captured in a study of cytomegalovirus exposure and HLA in healthy donors (TCRdb year 2017). Study-wide context: In an earlier analysis of under 600 of the donors, 276 Gb of sequence data and some 100 million unique TCR beta sequences from 150 million to 200 million T cells were reported. An early release that covered some 640 HLA-typed donors contained approximately 300 gigabases of sequencing data and tens of millions of unique TCR sequences. The genetic ancestry cluster associated with self-reported Caucasian donors included over 80% of the approximately 400 genotyped donors. The study was designed to test whether signatures of past pathogen exposure could be identified by cataloging public T cell receptors. The study profiled the T cell repertoires of hundreds of subjects by immunosequencing and related them to cytomegalovirus serostatus. Along with the roughly 610-subject first cohort, a separate validation cohort of about 110 different subjects was used. To predict cytomegalovirus infection status, the study combined high-throughput TCR immunosequencing, statistical association of individual TCRs with disease status, and machine learning. In a later analysis, previously published TCR beta repertoires from several hundred donors were re-analyzed and high-resolution HLA genotyping was added so that TCR occurrence patterns could be studied. In the later analysis, no new phenotypic data were used to find candidate immune exposures; instead, reliance was placed on TCR beta sequences and their occurrence across donors. To decide whether each TCR beta V gene segment behaved as functional or pseudogenic, an earlier analysis of 587 of the donors relied on high-throughput TCR beta sequencing. Alongside the repertoire data, information on donor age, sex, ethnicity and CMV serostatus was compiled. In a later genetic analysis, genome-wide SNP genotypes for about 65% of the roughly 700 donors were used, and that subset was treated as a discovery cohort. Every repertoire in the discovery cohort had been generated on one and the same sequencing platform. Class I and class II HLA loci were covered by the typing at four-digit resolution. The number of typed donors differed by locus: roughly 620-640 for A, B, C, DRB1 and DQB1; roughly 510 for DQA1; some 590 for DPA1; and around 490 for DPB1. Because of strong linkage in the cohort, roughly five DR-DQ haplotypes were treated as single units for association and clustering. Among 398 genotyped donors of the cohort, an average of roughly 240,000 unique TCR beta nucleotide sequences were sequenced per donor, roughly 20% of them non-productive.

The full study reports these points: A cluster of highly shared sequence variants was judged likely to be a technical artifact of the sequencing pipeline. Because some donors lacked HLA typing at each locus, the association tests relied only on the typed subset. In a later analysis, TCR association rates were found to vary across HLA loci, with the most associated TCRs seen for DRB1 alleles and the fewest for HLA-C alleles. In a later genetic analysis, fewer N-insertions in productive TCRs were reported among donors in an Asian-associated ancestry cluster than the roughly 700-donor mean. A later analysis found that most CMV-associated TCR beta chains appeared HLA-restricted, with HLA associations seemingly driven largely by CMV exposure. A later analysis reported that several top co-occurrence clusters appeared linked to parvovirus B19, influenza, CMV and Epstein-Barr virus. A few of the identified cytomegalovirus-associated TCR beta chains were confirmed in vitro to be specific for cytomegalovirus antigens. Presence/absence analyses assumed roughly uniform sequencing depth across donors, an assumption that may not hold. Correlated functional status among segregating V segments might reflect linkage disequilibrium, but an unknown experimental factor could not be ruled out. A total of 150 to 200 TCR beta chains were listed by the study as associated with cytomegalovirus. This cohort had only TCR beta chains sequenced, and the lack of alpha or paired-chain data limited which features could be detected. An earlier analysis of several hundred of the donors showed that most TCR beta V segments appeared in productive rearrangements either about 90% or about 30% of the time, which broadly matched IMGT annotations. Immune exposure information for the cohort was limited to CMV serostatus. A later analysis found that HLA-associated TCR beta chains were more clonally expanded and had lower generation probabilities than equally common non-associated chains. A further reported finding was that TCR beta sequences accurately predicted the HLA-A and HLA-B alleles for most subjects in the first cohort. A later analysis associated 15,000 or so TCR beta sequences with specific HLA alleles at a false discovery rate of 0.05. While some public TCRs were present in many individuals, most TCR sequences turned up only very rarely across donors. The classifier was reported to diagnose cytomegalovirus status with high specificity and sensitivity in both the original and validation cohorts. It was suggested by the authors that the approach could potentially be generalized to other disease states and immunological phenotypes. An association between a missense DCLRE1C variant and V-gene and J-gene trimming of TCR beta chains was found in a later genetic analysis and replicated in an independent cohort. Because counts were too low, seventeen rarely observed V segments, including chromosome 9 orphons, were excluded from the earlier analysis of 587 of the donors. Assigning TCR associations to individual alleles was difficult when HLA alleles, especially DR and DQ, strongly co-occurred.

Libraries were made using the immunoSEQ multiplex PCR assay. For the multiplex PCR, a mixture combining 60 forward primers for TCR Vbeta segments and 13 reverse primers for TCR Jbeta segments was used. The CDR3 region of rearranged TCR beta genes was amplified from genomic DNA by a multiplex PCR assay. The amplified TCR beta libraries were sequenced on the Illumina HiSeq System as 87-base-pair reads. The original pipeline was this. In a later analysis, tens of millions of unique TCR beta chains were counted across the 500 to 850 repertoires, and about 9.9 million of these chains were shared by at least two donors. Raw reads were error-corrected and collapsed into unique sequences with a nearest-neighbor algorithm that merged closely related sequences to remove PCR and sequencing errors. V, D and J gene segments were assigned by aligning CDR3 sequences to IMGT reference sequences. For a sequence to be retained, a match of at least six nucleotides was required to both a V gene segment and a J gene segment. A rearrangement was called productive if the CDR3 had no stop codons and remained in frame with V and J, and every other rearrangement was called non-productive. CDR3 was defined according to IMGT convention as the region running from the second conserved V-encoded cysteine to the conserved J-encoded phenylalanine. Sequences without an unambiguous match to a single V gene segment were excluded from the earlier analysis of a few hundred of the donors. In an earlier analysis of approximately 500 of the donors, a V segment was called functional when productive rearrangements were above 56.7%, and segregating when the standard deviation between donors exceeded 5%. To diagnose cytomegalovirus status from the catalog of TCR beta chain sequences, a statistical classification framework was built. In a later analysis, V and J genes were assigned by comparing TCR nucleotide sequences against IMGT/GENE-DB human TR gene sequences. The TCRdist pipeline was used in a later analysis to assign CDR3 sequences and most-parsimonious VDJ recombination scenarios. In a later analysis, each TCR beta chain was defined by its CDR3 amino acid sequence together with its V-gene family, and reads lacking a unique V-gene family were excluded. A later analysis removed several hundred highly shared, low-generation-probability nucleotide sequences to deal with suspected cross-contamination and a sequencing artifact. For each public chain, a later analysis derived a clonal expansion index from normalized ranks of inferred template counts within each repertoire. In a later analysis, generation probabilities were computed with a VDJ recombination model fitted to out-of-frame rearrangements, and the resulting probabilities were checked against IGoR. A later analysis scored TCR-TCR, TCR-HLA and TCR-CMV co-occurrence with hypergeometric tests, applying a repertoire-size bias correction to TCR pairs. To estimate false discovery rates, a later analysis permuted the HLA or CMV assignments 20 times. In a later analysis, co-occurring TCRs were grouped using DBSCAN, with TCRdist sequence similarity added in when clustering inside HLA-allele-positive subsets. Repertoires with fewer than 30,000 or more than 120,000 public chains, plus five repertoires with anomalous nucleotide sharing, were excluded from co-occurrence clustering. Entries here come from immuneACCESS through TCRdb and include only in-frame sequences with V and J called. Some clones fail to appear in such tables; in the studies checked, an unresolved V gene covers under half of the shortfall, and the cause of the remainder is unknown. D and trimming come from the DNA, and the V and J calls and clone size come from that table. For this sample there are around 92,000 clones; around 74% appear just once. 11% to 15% of the sample comes from the top ten.

The cohort comprised more than 550 healthy bone marrow donors. All cohort members were sampled while nominally healthy, although unrecorded immune exposures were likely present. The donor tested CMV seropositive, placing the donor among the 290 or so seropositive members of the cohort. A peripheral blood sample was provided by each donor, and peripheral blood mononuclear cells were used for TCR beta sequencing. The Qiagen DNeasy Blood Extraction Kit was used to extract genomic DNA from the blood cell samples. In regard to this clone: Its recognized antigen is unknown. No much larger clone exists at a distance of one base, and base qualities are not known.

The sample taken for sequencing was PBMCs. The sequence was collected from a woman aged 70-85 years in good health and CMV-seropositive.

The CDR3 reads CASSPLAGGGSYNEQFF. The nucleotide sequence is TGTGCCAGCAGTCCACTAGCGGGTGGGGGCTCCTACAATGAGCAGTTCTTC. The chain links TRBV28 with TRBJ2-1; 9 central nucleotides agree with TRBD2. Ends trimmed: V by 5 bases, J by 0 bases; bases unmatched to a gene: 8. Taken from the germline V gene, the CDR1 and CDR2 loops are MDHEN and SYDVKM. Reading from cysteine to phenylalanine, the CDR3 counts 17 amino acids. The read is trimmed to its CDR3 DNA, 51 bases read in frame from base 1.